Below are 14 T cell receptor beta chains sequenced from a single sample in a study of molecular identifiers for immune sequencing clone quantification. TCRdb fed the PCR reads into MiXCR, producing one record per CDR3 protein. The repertoire holds under 600,000 distinct CDR3 sequences, with about a quarter as singletons. The specimen sequenced was naive CD8+ T cells from blood, with Jurkat cell RNA spiked in. Subset indicated: FACS-sorted CD8+CD4-CCR7+CD45RA+ naive T cells. These receptor sequences come from a human donor in good health. Some libraries in this study had Jurkat cell RNA spiked in.

A note on this clonotype: The germline gene is not matched at one end of the junction; a read error may be the cause. CDR3 region: CSVEGSSGVSTGTQYF. The CDR3 DNA reads as TGCAGCGTTGAGGGGTCCAGTGGGGTATCCACAGGTACGCAGTATTTT. This chain links TRBV29-1 with TRBJ2-3; TRBD1 is a possible D gene (5 bases). CDR3 size: 16 residues. The germline V gene has CDR1 SQVTM and CDR2 ANQGSEA.

This clonotype has more than one count but fewer than ten. The chain employs TRBV20-1 and TRBJ2-7; 9 bases align to TRBD1. From germline, CDR1 is DFQATT and CDR2 SNEGSKA (reference sequence). The CDR3 runs 15 residues. With V trimmed by 3 bases and J by 5 bases, 11 bases remained unmatched. The CDR3 here is CSASAPGQGADEQYF. The CDR3 nucleotides are TGCAGTGCTAGTGCTCCGGGACAGGGTGCTGACGAGCAGTACTTC.

This clonotype was picked up many times. This chain connects TRBV7-8 to TRBJ2-3; 10 bases line up with TRBD1. Germline V CDR1 and CDR2: SGHVS, FQNEAQ. The CDR3 has 17 residues. The V segment lost 4 bases and the J segment 3 bases; nucleotides outside the gene matches: 10. The CDR3 here is CASSSGPDRGLTDTQYF. The CDR3 nucleotides read TGTGCCAGCAGCTCCGGCCCCGACAGGGGGCTTACAGATACGCAGTATTTT.

This clonotype was recorded a few times. The chain couples TRBV7-9 to TRBJ2-7, with D unresolved. Trimming left V 3 bases short and J 3 bases short, with 12 bases between. The germline V gene encodes CDR1 SEHNR and CDR2 FQNEAQ (reference sequence). The CDR3 contains 14 residues. CDR3 DNA: TGTGCCAGCAGCTTGCGGACGGTCGACTACGAGCAGTACTTC. The encoded protein is CASSLRTVDYEQYF.

The chain is built from TRBV6-1 and TRBJ2-5, with TRBD2 identical over 7 bases. The CDR3 is 14 residues long. V trimming: 1 base; J trimming: 6 bases; junction bases outside the gene matches: 5. Per the germline V gene, CDR1 is MNHNS and CDR2 is SASEGT. In DNA form, the CDR3 reads TGTGCCAGCAGTGAAGTGGCGGGGGAAAAGACCCAGTACTTC. It encodes CASSEVAGEKTQYF.

This clonotype was counted many times. The chain combines TRBV28 with TRBJ1-4; 9 nucleotides align to TRBD1. Germline loops: CDR1 MDHEN, CDR2 SYDVKM. Losses at the gene ends were 3 bases for V and 7 bases for J; bases not matched to a gene: 9. The length of the CDR3 is 16 residues. This CDR3 reads CASSFRHRGLGEKLFF. The CDR3 DNA reads TGTGCCAGCAGTTTCCGCCACAGGGGGCTAGGTGAAAAACTGTTTTTT.

Of note for this clonotype: One base away lies a much larger clone, so this may be a sequencing read error. This chain links TRBV4-1 with TRBJ2-3, with D possibly being TRBD1 or TRBD2 (5 bases each). The CDR3 totals 16 residues. Looked up from germline, CDR1 is MGHRA and CDR2 is YSYEKL. CDR3 nucleotide sequence: TGCGCCAGCAGCCAAGAGGGGACCCTGAGCACAGATACGCACTATTTT. Its translation is CASSQEGTLSTDTHYF.

Many counts were recorded for this clonotype. The chain uses TRBV4-3 and TRBJ1-1; 7 bases align to TRBD1. The V and J ends lost 0 bases and 0 bases, in that order; junction bases with no gene match: 16. The CDR3 spans 20 residues. Germline V lookup: CDR1 LGHNA, CDR2 YSLEER. This CDR3 reads CASSQEGSVTGAGVNTEAFF. DNA of the CDR3: TGCGCCAGCAGCCAAGAAGGGAGTGTCACAGGGGCCGGGGTGAACACTGAAGCTTTCTTT.

For this clonotype: One base away lies a much larger clone, so this may be a sequencing read error. The chain is built from TRBV4-1 and TRBJ2-7; D is tentatively TRBD1 or TRBD2 (5 bases each). V shed 4 bases and J shed 5 bases, with 12 bases lying between them. The CDR3 is 13 amino acids. CDR1 is MGHRA, CDR2 YSYEKL, per germline. CDR3 bases: TGCGCCAGCAGCCTGGGACCAGTCCACGAGCAGTACTTC. It codes for CASSLGPVHEQYF.

Comment on this clonotype: Given a much more abundant clone one base away, this may be a read error. V gene TRBV4-3 combines with J gene TRBJ2-6; D might be TRBD1 or TRBD2, each matching 5 bases. CDR3 length: 17 residues. CDR1 LGHNA and CDR2 YSLEER come from the germline V gene. CDR3 coding DNA: TGCGCCAGCAGCCAAGATCTTCCGGGAATTGGGGCCACCGTCCTGACTTTC. Its protein product is CASSQDLPGIGATVLTF.

The count of this clonotype is one. The rearrangement links TRBV13 to TRBJ2-7; the match to TRBD1 covers 8 bases. Germline V gene sequence: CDR1 PRHDT, CDR2 FYEKMQ (reference sequence). This CDR3 is built from 13 residues. J was trimmed by 9 bases and V by 5 bases; bases with no gene match: 9. In nucleotides, the CDR3 is TGTGCCAGCAGCCCAGGACAGGGCCTGGTGCAGTACTTC. It translates to CASSPGQGLVQYF.

The rearrangement joins TRBV20-1 to TRBJ2-3, with D possibly matching TRBD2 (5 bases). Germline V CDR1 and CDR2: DFQATT, SNEGSKA (reference sequence). Trimming shortened V by 1 base and J by 1 base, and 15 bases separated the two germline ends. The CDR3 extends over 16 amino acids. CDR3 sequence: CSARGTRLPRTDTQYF. The CDR3 DNA sequence: TGCAGTGCTAGAGGCACCCGACTACCCCGCACAGATACGCAGTATTTT.

The V gene is TRBV12-3 or TRBV12-4, the J gene TRBJ2-3; possible D gene TRBD1, 6 bases. V lost 5 bases and J lost 2, with 17 bases in between. The CDR3 totals 16 residues. The chain's CDR3 is CASSHIIRGYTDTQYF. CDR3 sequence (DNA): TGTGCCAGCAGTCACATCATAAGGGGGTACACAGATACGCAGTATTTT.

The genes are TRBV2 and TRBJ1-1, with D maybe TRBD1 (5 bases). V gave up 2 bases and J gave up 0 bases, with 13 bases separating them. Germline loops: CDR1 SNHLY, CDR2 FYNNEI. This CDR3 comprises 16 residues. CDR3 DNA: TGTGCCAGCAGTGAAATGGGGGTTCTCATGAACACTGAAGCTTTCTTT. The encoded protein is CASSEMGVLMNTEAFF.